This T cell receptor beta chain was observed in a study of post-analysis software for immune sequencing data (dated by TCRdb to about 2015). Turning to the overall study: Recorded disease courses included relapsing-remitting, secondary progressive and progressive-relapsing multiple sclerosis, with some patients lacking subtype annotation. The multiple sclerosis patient repertoires were compared with about a dozen previously published healthy control repertoires from donors aged roughly 6 to 27 years. A subset of samples was prepared in parallel using single-end sample barcoding, then pooled and co-amplified after Illumina adapter ligation. What the authors observed across the whole study: Direct clustering with F measure showed strong co-clustering of samples prepared in the same batch, prompting a batch-effect correction. Significantly higher frequencies in patients than in controls were found for five or six TRBV segments, including TRBV5-6, TRBV5-1 and TRBV20-1. The multiple sclerosis patient group was slightly younger than the control group. Normalized Chao1 diversity was significantly lower in multiple sclerosis patients than controls, suggesting substantial peripheral T-cell clonal expansion.

Inclusive of the bounding cysteine and phenylalanine, the CDR3 is 15 residues long. Only CDR3 DNA remains: 45 bases, in frame from the first base. The germline V gene provides CDR1 LGHNA and CDR2 YNFKEQ. V is clipped by 1 base and J by 1 base, and the sequence between their germline boundaries is 10 bases long. TCR beta repertoires were profiled from peripheral blood of about a dozen young patients with multiple sclerosis to demonstrate the VDJtools post-analysis software. The multiple sclerosis patients were children and adolescents ranging in age from roughly 6 to 15 years. This clonotype was counted only a few times. Its antigen is unknown. Per-base qualities were not stored, and no clone one base away is much larger. The library was produced with PCR. Sequencing instrument: Illumina HiSeq 2500. To reduce PCR and sequencing biases, unique molecular identifiers were built into the TCR beta cDNA libraries. Some 500,000 cDNA molecules were obtained per 1 to 10 million input T cells, so each molecule approximated one T cell. The patient libraries were prepared and sequenced using the same protocol as the earlier healthy control dataset. Within a given batch, samples were prepared together, multiplexed and sequenced on the same HiSeq lane. Processing in the source paper ran as follows. Raw barcoded reads were processed with MIGEC, and single-read molecular identifier groups were discarded before consensus assembly and CDR3 extraction. VDJtools was used for post-analysis of the clonotype tables, with diversity normalized by down-sampling every dataset to the smallest sample size. To correct batch-related cross-sample contamination, repertoire overlap clustering matched CDR3 amino acid sequences but not nucleotide sequences. TCRdb reworked the public reads: Q25 trimming with fastp, MiXCR clone assembly, productive beta chains retained. Every distinct CDR3 protein forms one entry, paired with its most common genes and DNA. The V and J calls were determined by TCRdb, not by the authors. The sample has approximately 630,000 distinct CDR3 sequences on record, around 60% of them singletons. Around 10% of the sample is held by the ten biggest clonotypes.

This TCR came from a girl aged 2-10 years with multiple sclerosis. Sequenced material: blood. This receptor chain uses TRBV4-2 and TRBJ1-1; the D gene assignment is ambiguous. The CDR3 reads as follows: CASSQGAWENTEAFF. In nucleotide form, the sequence is TGTGCCAGCAGCCAAGGGGCGTGGGAGAACACTGAAGCTTTCTTT.